The 26 T cell receptor beta chains presented below share a single source sample, sequenced in a study of control samples from healthy donors and cancer patients. Sequencing was performed with immunoSEQ multiplex PCR; in TCRdb, only in-frame clones are kept and a portion is missing. The sample yields fewer than 200,000 clones, of which the top ten take up approximately 2.2%. The sequenced sample was blood. The receptors stem from a woman in her twenties or thirties in good health.

The V gene is TRBV4-1, the J gene TRBJ2-5, with 14 bases aligning to TRBD2. The CDR3 has 18 amino acids. J was trimmed by 5 bases and V by 3 bases; bases with no gene match: 11. Per the germline V gene, CDR1 is MGHRA and CDR2 is YSYEKL. This chain's CDR3 is CASSQGLAGAIRRETQYF. Written as DNA, the CDR3 is TGCGCCAGCAGCCAGGGACTAGCGGGGGCGATAAGGAGGGAGACCCAGTACTTC.

The gene calls are TRBV5-8 and TRBJ2-1, with 7 positions matching TRBD2. Per the germline V gene, CDR1 is SGHTS and CDR2 is YDEGEE. The trim removed 2 bases at V and 1 base at J, leaving 9 bases unmatched. This CDR3 region has 17 residues. CDR3 sequence reads: CASSFAGEALSYNEQFF. For the CDR3, the DNA is TGTGCCAGCAGCTTCGCGGGGGAGGCATTATCCTACAATGAGCAGTTCTTC.

The chain joins TRBV9 to TRBJ1-5, with unresolved D. CDR1 and CDR2 (germline): SGDLS, YYNGEE. V was cut by 3 bases and J by 4 bases, with 8 bases left in between. The length of the CDR3 is 13 residues. Here the CDR3 reads CASSGSENQPQHF. The DNA of the CDR3 is TGTGCCAGCAGCGGGTCGGAGAATCAGCCCCAGCATTTT.

The chain combines TRBV5-1 with TRBJ1-5, with D possibly being TRBD1 (5 bases). The length of the CDR3 is 14 residues. The V gene lost 5 bases and the J gene lost 2 bases, with 11 bases spanning the gap. In germline, CDR1 is SGHRS, CDR2 YFSETQ. The CDR3 reads CASRRGQGNQPQHF. The CDR3 DNA sequence: TGCGCCAGCAGAAGGGGCCAGGGCAATCAGCCCCAGCATTTT.

V and J are TRBV19 and TRBJ1-5; D gene ambiguous. V lost 5 bases and J 0 bases, leaving 8 bases between the germline ends. In germline, CDR1 is LNHDA, CDR2 SQIVND (reference sequence). This CDR3 contains 14 residues. CDR3 sequence reads: CASSPRLSNQPQHF. CDR3 sequence (DNA): TGTGCCAGTAGTCCTCGTCTTAGCAATCAGCCCCAGCATTTT.

CDR3 in amino acids: CASSFTGDEKLFF. The DNA of the CDR3 is TGTGCCAGCAGCTTTACAGGGGATGAAAAACTGTTTTTT. The genes are TRBV5-6 and TRBJ1-4, with 7 bases matching TRBD1. The V gene's germline CDR1 is SGHDT and CDR2 YYEEEE. The CDR3 runs to 13 residues. V was pared by 2 bases and J by 6 bases, with 1 base of the junction left unmatched.

The chain recombines TRBV6-5 with TRBJ1-1; D is unresolved. V lost 2 bases to trimming and J lost 0 bases, with 10 bases between them. Germline CDR1 MNHEY, CDR2 SVGAGI. This CDR3 region has 15 residues. This CDR3 is CASSYQGSMNTEAFF. The CDR3, as DNA: TGTGCCAGCAGTTACCAAGGCAGCATGAACACTGAAGCTTTCTTT.

This chain connects TRBV19 to TRBJ2-7, with D possibly matching TRBD1 (6 bases). The V end lost 7 bases, the J end lost 4 bases, and 20 bases lay between the germline ends. This CDR3 is 15 amino acids long. Per the germline V gene, CDR1 is LNHDA and CDR2 is SQIVND (reference sequence). Written as DNA, the CDR3 is TGTGCCAGTAAGATAAAGGACAGAACCTTGTACGAGCAGTACTTC. Its protein product is CASKIKDRTLYEQYF.

The chain is built from TRBV4-3 and TRBJ2-4, with TRBD2 as a possible D gene (6 bases). Germline CDR1 LGHNA, CDR2 YSLEER. Trimming took 1 base from V and 4 from J, leaving 14 bases between them. The CDR3 totals 16 residues. The CDR3 reads CASSQVGGAGKNIQYF. The CDR3 DNA reads TGCGCCAGCAGCCAAGTAGGCGGGGCCGGTAAAAACATTCAGTACTTC.

This chain connects TRBV19 to TRBJ1-5; 9 positions agree with TRBD1. CDR3 length equals 20 residues. J was trimmed by 0 bases and V by 4 bases; bases with no gene match: 16. Germline loops: CDR1 LNHDA, CDR2 SQIVND (reference sequence). DNA for the CDR3: TGTGCCAGTAGTACCCACCGGGGGGGACAGGGAAGGTATAGCAATCAGCCCCAGCATTTT. It translates to CASSTHRGGQGRYSNQPQHF. The whole variable domain, filled in from reference TRBV19 and TRBJ1-5, reads DGGITQSPKYLFRKEGQNVTLSCEQNLNHDAMYWYRQDPGQGLRLIYYSQIVNDFQKGDIAEGYSVSREKKESFPLTVTSAQKNPTAFYLCASSTHRGGQGRYSNQPQHFGDGTRLSIL.

The gene calls are TRBV4-1 and TRBJ1-2; no firm D call. CDR1 MGHRA and CDR2 YSYEKL come from the germline V gene. Trimming removed 0 bases at V and 3 bases at J, with 17 bases between. The CDR3 has 17 residues. CDR3 region: CASSQEIRRGKDYGYTF. The CDR3 DNA follows: TGCGCCAGCAGCCAAGAGATCAGGCGTGGCAAGGACTATGGCTACACCTTC.

This rearrangement joins TRBV28 to TRBJ2-3; D gene uncertain. V gave up 7 bases and J gave up 2 bases, with 10 bases separating them. The CDR3 sequence is 13 residues long. Looked up from germline, CDR1 is MDHEN and CDR2 is SYDVKM. The CDR3 is CASMIGVTDTQYF. CDR3 in DNA: TGTGCCAGCATGATAGGAGTCACAGATACGCAGTATTTT.

The chain uses TRBV7-9 and TRBJ1-5; D might be TRBD1 (5 bases). Trimming took off 1 base at V and 7 bases at J, with 11 bases between the two ends. CDR3 length equals 14 residues. From germline, CDR1 is SEHNR and CDR2 FQNEAQ (reference sequence). The CDR3 coding sequence is TGTGCCAGCAGCTTAGAGGGGACGGGGCAGCCCCAGCATTTT. Protein sequence: CASSLEGTGQPQHF.

This chain connects TRBV21-1 to TRBJ1-1. TRBV21-1 is a pseudogene locus. The length of the CDR3 is 15 residues. In DNA, the CDR3 is TGTGCCAGCAGCAAAGGGAAGGGCGTGAACACTGAAGCTTTCTTT. Translating gives CASSKGKGVNTEAFF.

V is TRBV5-4 and J is TRBJ1-6, with D maybe TRBD1 (5 bases). This CDR3 region has 14 residues. CDR1 is SGHNT, CDR2 YYREEE, per germline (reference sequence). The V gene lost 2 bases and the J gene lost 6 bases, with 9 bases spanning the gap. The CDR3 loop is CASSLPQVNSPLHF. The CDR3 nucleotides read TGTGCCAGCAGCTTACCACAGGTTAATTCACCCCTCCACTTT.

J is TRBJ2-3 and V is TRBV5-5; D uncertain. The CDR3 is 12 amino acids. Germline assignment: CDR1 SGHKS and CDR2 YYEKEE (reference sequence). Deletions cut 0 bases from V and 6 bases from J, with 5 bases between. CDR3 protein: CASSLVVDTQYF. DNA of the CDR3: TGTGCCAGCAGCTTGGTGGTCGATACGCAGTATTTT. The variable domain in full, with the rest retrieved from reference TRBV5-5 and TRBJ2-3, is DAGVTQSPTHLIKTRGQQVTLRCSPISGHKSVSWYQQVLGQGPQFIFQYYEKEERGRGNFPDRFSARQFPNYSSELNVNALLLGDSALYLCASSLVVDTQYFGPGTRLTVL.

This chain links TRBV7-3 with TRBJ1-2; 8 bases align to TRBD1. The CDR3 has 17 amino acids. The V and J ends lost 3 bases and 8 bases, in that order; junction bases with no gene match: 17. The V gene's germline CDR1 is SGHTA and CDR2 FQGTGA. This chain's CDR3 is CASSLTTVRQGAGGYTF. The CDR3 DNA reads TGTGCCAGCAGCTTGACTACCGTACGGCAGGGGGCAGGCGGCTACACCTTC. The variable domain in full, completed from reference TRBV7-3 and TRBJ1-2, reads GAGVSQTPSNKVTEKGKYVELRCDPISGHTALYWYRQSLGQGPEFLIYFQGTGAADDSGLPNDRFFAVRPEGSVSTLKIQRTERGDSAVYLCASSLTTVRQGAGGYTFGSGTRLTVV.

V and J are TRBV29-1 and TRBJ2-3; TRBD2 aligns across 9 bases. The CDR3 is 15 residues long. V gave up 4 bases and J gave up 0 bases; unmatched junction bases: 5. Per germline, CDR1 SQVTM and CDR2 ANQGSEA. DNA of the CDR3: TGCAGCGTTGGGGCTAGCGGGGACAGCACAGATACGCAGTATTTT. Protein: CSVGASGDSTDTQYF.

This clone counts as medium-sized by frequency. V and J are TRBV6-1 and TRBJ2-2, with D possibly being TRBD1 (5 bases). V was cut by 1 base and J by 7 bases, with 7 bases left in between. The CDR3 consists of 13 residues. Germline lookup yields CDR1 MNHNS and CDR2 SASEGT. The DNA of the CDR3 is TGTGCCAGCAGTGAAGGAGACAGCGGGGAGCTGTTTTTT. Its translation: CASSEGDSGELFF.

In DNA, the CDR3 is TGTGCCAGCAGCGGAAGAGGGTTTCGGCACACTGAAGCTTTCTTT. This sequence encodes CASSGRGFRHTEAFF. V usage is TRBV7-8 and J usage is TRBJ1-1; D is undetermined. V was clipped by 5 bases and J by 3 bases, with 16 bases between them. Germline CDR1 SGHVS, CDR2 FQNEAQ. This CDR3 region has 15 residues.

Of note for this clone: One junction end disagrees with the germline gene, perhaps due to a read error. The chain has TRBV7-2 and TRBJ2-1; 12 bases align to TRBD2. Germline V CDR1 and CDR2: SGHTA, FQGNSA. This CDR3 is 18 amino acids long. CDR3 coding DNA: TGTGCCAGCAGCTTAAGACTAGCGGGGGCCGCTCTCTACGATGAGCAGTTCTTC. Translating gives CASSLRLAGAALYDEQFF.

The chain recombines TRBV29-1 with TRBJ1-1; TRBD1 might be the D (5 bases). The CDR3 runs 14 residues. CDR1 is SQVTM and CDR2 is ANQGSEA in the germline V gene. The germline V and J ends were trimmed by 4 bases and 5 bases, with 17 bases remaining between them. The CDR3: CSVVMGLGSTEAFF. CDR3 sequence (DNA): TGCAGCGTTGTCATGGGGCTGGGGTCGACTGAAGCTTTCTTT.

The chain employs TRBV7-2 and TRBJ2-5; the D gene is possibly TRBD2 (6 bases). The V gene's germline CDR1 is SGHTA and CDR2 FQGNSA. The V and J ends lost 2 bases and 4 bases respectively, with 11 bases between them. The CDR3 consists of 14 residues. In DNA form, the CDR3 reads TGTGCCAGCAGCTTATCGGGGACTCGAGAGACCCAGTACTTC. The encoded protein is CASSLSGTRETQYF. Full variable domain (outside the CDR3, taken from reference TRBV7-2 and TRBJ2-5): GAGVSQSPSNKVTEKGKDVELRCDPISGHTALYWYRQSLGQGLEFLIYFQGNSAPDKSGLPSDRFSAERTGGSVSTLTIQRTQQEDSAVYLCASSLSGTRETQYFGPGTRLLVL.

The chain carries TRBV19 and TRBJ1-2; 7 bases line up with TRBD1. J gave up 8 bases and V 8 bases, and 5 bases lay outside the gene matches. The CDR3 covers 11 residues. The germline V gene encodes CDR1 LNHDA and CDR2 SQIVND (reference sequence). CDR3 DNA: TGTGCCAGTGAGTACAGGGGCGGCTACACCTTC. It specifies CASEYRGGYTF. Full variable domain (outside the CDR3, taken from reference TRBV19 and TRBJ1-2): DGGITQSPKYLFRKEGQNVTLSCEQNLNHDAMYWYRQDPGQGLRLIYYSQIVNDFQKGDIAEGYSVSREKKESFPLTVTSAQKNPTAFYLCASEYRGGYTFGSGTRLTVV.

This sequence joins TRBV7-9 and TRBJ1-2, with 10 bases fitting TRBD1. The CDR3 extends over 14 amino acids. The germline gives CDR1 SEHNR, CDR2 FQNEAQ (reference sequence). J gave up 8 bases and V 4 bases, and 7 bases lay outside the gene matches. Here the CDR3 DNA reads TGTGCCAGCAGCTCGACCGGGACAGGGGCCGGCTACACCTTC. Its protein product is CASSSTGTGAGYTF.

The rearrangement links TRBV7-6 to TRBJ2-6, with unresolved D. Trimming pared 5 bases from V and 0 bases from J, leaving 17 bases between. CDR1 and CDR2 (germline): SGHVS, FNYEAQ. The CDR3 spans 18 residues. The CDR3 nucleotides read TGTGCCAGCAGCCAAGGCCCAGCCACAAGCTCTGGGGCCAACGTCCTGACTTTC. Translated: CASSQGPATSSGANVLTF. Together with reference TRBV7-6 and TRBJ2-6, the CDR3 gives the full variable domain: GAGVSQSPRYKVTKRGQDVALRCDPISGHVSLYWYRQALGQGPEFLTYFNYEAQQDKSGLPNDRFSAERPEGSISTLTIQRTEQRDSAMYRCASSQGPATSSGANVLTFGAGSRLTVL.